This passage covers 27 T cell receptor beta chains from one sample sequenced in a study of identical twins' blood T cells (dated by TCRdb to the early 2010s). Library construction relied on 5' RACE. Reads for this sample came from an Illumina Genome Analyzer IIx. In TCRdb, the public reads were trimmed at Q25 with fastp and aligned with MiXCR, with productive beta chains retained. Every CDR3 protein is listed once, alongside the most common genes and DNA of its rows. Within this sample are 400,000 or so distinct CDR3 sequences, with 28% of them counted one time only. Together, the top ten hold around 5.6% of the sample. The sequencing input was PBMCs. The receptor source for this set is a woman aged 18-50 years in good health.

This clonotype was seen only a few times. The gene calls are TRBV12-3 or TRBV12-4 and TRBJ1-1; 7 positions match TRBD1. V lost 5 bases and J lost 5; bases outside the gene matches: 5. This CDR3 is 13 amino acids long. CDR3 coding DNA: TGTGCCAGCAGTCAGACAGGGTTGACTGAAGCTTTCTTT. Translation: CASSQTGLTEAFF.

This clonotype has ten or more counts. This rearrangement joins TRBV28 to TRBJ1-1, with no clear D. The CDR3 contains 14 residues. Germline V gene lookup returns CDR1 MDHEN and CDR2 SYDVKM. With 8 bases removed from V and 3 bases from J, the gap between germline ends came to 16 bases. CDR3 loop: CASEKGGMDTEAFF. The CDR3 DNA follows: TGTGCCAGCGAAAAAGGAGGCATGGACACTGAAGCTTTCTTT.

The V gene is TRBV5-1, the J gene TRBJ2-3, with D possibly TRBD2 on 5 matching bases. The CDR3 runs to 14 residues. Trimming stripped 4 bases from V and 6 bases from J, with 15 bases between. The germline V gene has CDR1 SGHRS and CDR2 YFSETQ. The DNA for the CDR3 is TGCGCCAGCAGCCCCGGGGTAGCACATGATACGCAGTATTTT. It is translated as CASSPGVAHDTQYF.

This sequence joins TRBV20-1 and TRBJ1-5, with TRBD1 as a possible D gene (5 bases). CDR1 is DFQATT, CDR2 SNEGSKA, per germline (reference sequence). Trimming shortened V by 1 base and J by 5 bases, and 12 bases separated the two germline ends. This CDR3 is built from 14 residues. Written as DNA, the CDR3 is TGCAGTGCTAGAGTTGGGCAGGGTCATCAGCCCCAGCATTTT. This encodes CSARVGQGHQPQHF.

V is TRBV7-9 and J is TRBJ1-2; D unclear. Germline lookup yields CDR1 SEHNR and CDR2 FQNEAQ (reference sequence). The CDR3 length is 11 residues. V lost 4 bases and J 7 bases, leaving 7 bases between the germline ends. The CDR3 sequence: CASSSGLGYTF. Here the CDR3 DNA reads TGTGCCAGCAGCTCCGGACTTGGCTACACCTTC.

The chain combines TRBV12-3 or TRBV12-4 with TRBJ1-3; D possibly corresponds to TRBD1 (6 bases). V dropped 6 bases and J dropped 5 bases, with 20 bases sitting between them. There are 16 residues in the CDR3. DNA for the CDR3: TGTGCCAGCAGCACCTCAGGGGCTCTGTACAGAAACACCATATATTTT. It is translated as CASSTSGALYRNTIYF.

The rearrangement uses TRBV5-1 and TRBJ1-1, with a possible D match to TRBD1 (5 bases). Germline loops: CDR1 SGHRS, CDR2 YFSETQ. The CDR3 contains 13 residues. Between the trimmed V and J ends, which lost 5 bases and 14 bases, there was a span of 22 bases. The CDR3, as DNA: TGCGCCAGCAGACTTGATTTCCAACTTCGGGACTTCTTT. Protein: CASRLDFQLRDFF. The full variable domain, with the rest looked up from reference TRBV5-1 and TRBJ1-1, is KAGVTQTPRYLIKTRGQQVTLSCSPISGHRSVSWYQQTPGQGLQFLFEYFSETQRNKGNFPGRFSGRQFSNSRSEMNVSTLELGDSALYLCASRLDFQLRDFFGQGTRLTVV.

This clonotype was counted once. The chain is built from TRBV12-3 or TRBV12-4 and TRBJ1-4, with TRBD1 identical over 12 bases. This CDR3 spans 15 amino acids. The CDR3, as DNA: TGTATCAGCAGTGGGGACAGGGGGCGACAGGAAAAACTGTTTTTT. It encodes CISSGDRGRQEKLFF.

This clonotype was counted a few times. V and J are TRBV10-3 and TRBJ2-3; D gene unclear. Germline CDR1 and CDR2: ENHRY and SYGVKD. This CDR3 has 12 residues. V was clipped by 0 bases and J by 11 bases, with 9 bases between them. The CDR3 coding sequence is TGTGCCATCAGTGAGTCCGGGCCAAGGCAGTATTTT. Amino acid sequence: CAISESGPRQYF.

This clonotype has a handful of counts. The gene calls are TRBV20-1 and TRBJ1-4, with D possibly being TRBD1 (5 bases). The germline V gene has CDR1 DFQATT and CDR2 SNEGSKA (reference sequence). V shed 3 bases and J shed 5 bases, with 13 bases lying between them. The CDR3 has 14 amino acids. CDR3 DNA: TGCAGTGCTAGCCCGGGACTTCCGAATGAAAAACTGTTTTTT. Translating gives CSASPGLPNEKLFF.

This rearrangement joins TRBV7-9 to TRBJ2-7; D gene uncertain. Germline CDR1 SEHNR, CDR2 FQNEAQ (reference sequence). The CDR3 totals 11 residues. V was clipped by 5 bases and J by 5 bases, with 7 bases between them. The CDR3 bases are TGTGCCAGCAGCGCGTTCAACGAGCAGTACTTC. It specifies CASSAFNEQYF.

The genes are TRBV18 and TRBJ1-3; 7 bases are a match to TRBD1. Trimming took 1 base from V and 1 from J; bases not matched to a gene: 13. CDR1 and CDR2 (germline): KGHSH, LQKENI. CDR3 length: 19 amino acids. CDR3 DNA sequence: TGTGCCAGCTCACCACTTTCATCGCGACAGGGAGATTCTGGAAACACCATATATTTT. Translation gives CASSPLSSRQGDSGNTIYF.

This clonotype was seen only a few times. The V gene is TRBV20-1, the J gene TRBJ2-1; 11 nucleotides match TRBD2. With V trimmed by 6 bases and J by 8 bases, 6 bases remained unmatched. From germline, CDR1 is DFQATT and CDR2 SNEGSKA (reference sequence). The CDR3 extends over 13 amino acids. In DNA form, the CDR3 reads TGCAGTGCGCCTACTAGCGGGAGAGATGAGCAGTTCTTC. It specifies CSAPTSGRDEQFF.

This clonotype was detected a few times. J is TRBJ1-1 and V is TRBV25-1, with 8 positions matching TRBD1. The length of the CDR3 is 14 residues. After removal of 3 bases from V and 4 bases from J, the junction contained 4 bases not matched to a gene. Per germline, CDR1 MGHDK and CDR2 SYGVNS. The CDR3 loop reads CASSEQGASTEAFF. The CDR3 bases are TGTGCCAGCAGTGAGCAGGGGGCGAGCACTGAAGCTTTCTTT. The whole variable domain, filled in from reference TRBV25-1 and TRBJ1-1, reads EADIYQTPRYLVIGTGKKITLECSQTMGHDKMYWYQQDPGMELHLIHYSYGVNSTEKGDLSSESTVSRIRTEHFPLTLESARPSHTSQYLCASSEQGASTEAFFGQGTRLTVV.

The chain recombines TRBV18 with TRBJ2-2; no reliable D call. The CDR3 consists of 17 residues. CDR1 and CDR2 from the germline V gene are KGHSH and LQKENI. The V gene lost 4 bases and the J gene lost 0 bases, with 15 bases spanning the gap. CDR3 DNA: TGTGCCAGCTCACGCTCCAGTATTGAGGCGAACACCGGGGAGCTGTTTTTT. Protein sequence: CASSRSSIEANTGELFF.

V and J are TRBV7-8 and TRBJ2-3; maybe TRBD2 (5 bases). This CDR3 has 12 amino acids. Germline CDR1 is SGHVS and CDR2 is FQNEAQ. Trimming took off 4 bases at V and 8 bases at J, with 10 bases between the two ends. The CDR3 region has the DNA TGTGCCAGCAGCTCGATCCTAGCTACGCAGTATTTT. Amino acids: CASSSILATQYF.

The V and J genes are TRBV19 and TRBJ2-3; 14 nucleotides line up with TRBD2. J was trimmed by 5 bases and V by 4 bases; bases with no gene match: 11. The CDR3 runs to 18 residues. Germline CDR1 and CDR2: LNHDA and SQIVND (reference sequence). The CDR3 nucleotides read TGTGCCAGTAGTACTGACTCCGGGACTAGCGGGAGTCTAGATACGCAGTATTTT. Its protein product is CASSTDSGTSGSLDTQYF. The variable domain in full, with the rest retrieved from reference TRBV19 and TRBJ2-3, is DGGITQSPKYLFRKEGQNVTLSCEQNLNHDAMYWYRQDPGQGLRLIYYSQIVNDFQKGDIAEGYSVSREKKESFPLTVTSAQKNPTAFYLCASSTDSGTSGSLDTQYFGPGTRLTVL.

The chain couples TRBV20-1 to TRBJ2-2; no clear D gene. The CDR3 contains 13 residues. The V gene lost 3 bases and the J gene lost 5 bases, with 10 bases spanning the gap. CDR1 DFQATT and CDR2 SNEGSKA come from the germline V gene (reference sequence). CDR3: CSASSRSTGELFF. The CDR3 DNA reads TGCAGTGCTAGTTCTCGCAGTACCGGGGAGCTGTTTTTT.

The V and J genes are TRBV3-1 and TRBJ1-1; D ambiguous. Germline values: CDR1 LGHDT, CDR2 YNNKEL (reference sequence). This CDR3 has 14 amino acids. V was shortened by 3 bases and J by 4 bases, with 12 bases between the two germline ends. The CDR3 spells CASSHGPWGTEAFF. The CDR3 DNA reads TGTGCCAGCAGCCATGGCCCATGGGGCACTGAAGCTTTCTTT. The complete variable domain, with remaining parts taken from reference TRBV3-1 and TRBJ1-1, reads DTAVSQTPKYLVTQMGNDKSIKCEQNLGHDTMYWYKQDSKKFLKIMFSYNNKELIINETVPNRFSPKSPDKAHLNLHINSLELGDSAVYFCASSHGPWGTEAFFGQGTRLTVV.

In this sample, this clonotype turned up a few times. V is TRBV4-1 and J is TRBJ1-1, with TRBD1 identical over 7 bases. With V trimmed by 2 bases and J by 2 bases, 8 bases remained unmatched. This CDR3 is 16 amino acids long. Germline assignment: CDR1 MGHRA and CDR2 YSYEKL. The CDR3 coding sequence is TGCGCCAGCAGCCAACTTAGGGGACAGCTTAACACTGAAGCTTTCTTT. Its protein is CASSQLRGQLNTEAFF.

This sequence joins TRBV7-9 and TRBJ2-5; D possibly corresponds to TRBD1 (6 bases). Germline V gives CDR1 SEHNR, CDR2 FQNEAQ (reference sequence). V was trimmed by 2 bases and J by 4 bases, leaving 11 bases between them. The CDR3 runs to 14 residues. The CDR3: CASSLFRGGETQYF. CDR3 in DNA: TGTGCCAGCAGCTTATTTAGAGGGGGAGAGACCCAGTACTTC. Complete variable domain (other parts from reference TRBV7-9 and TRBJ2-5): DTGVSQNPRHKITKRGQNVTFRCDPISEHNRLYWYRQTLGQGPEFLTYFQNEAQLEKSRLLSDRFSAERPKGSFSTLEIQRTEQGDSAMYLCASSLFRGGETQYFGPGTRLLVL.

The gene calls are TRBV20-1 and TRBJ2-2; D may be TRBD2 (5 bases). The V end lost 5 bases, the J end lost 6 bases, and 10 bases lay between the germline ends. CDR3 size: 12 residues. CDR1 DFQATT and CDR2 SNEGSKA come from the germline V gene (reference sequence). The DNA for the CDR3 is TGCAGTGCTGTCCGGGGAGCCGGGGAGCTGTTTTTT. Translation: CSAVRGAGELFF.

This chain connects TRBV6-5 to TRBJ1-5; D unclear. The CDR3 has 13 amino acids. Germline CDR1 MNHEY, CDR2 SVGAGI. V lost 2 bases, J lost 6 bases, and 8 bases lay in between. Written as DNA, the CDR3 is TGTGCCAGCAGTTACAGGGATCGTCAGCCCCAGCATTTT. Protein sequence: CASSYRDRQPQHF.

This clonotype was counted between two and nine times. The CDR3 nucleotides are TGTGCCAGCAGTGATCCAAGGGACCGCGAAGCTTTCTTT. Translated, it gives CASSDPRDREAFF. This chain uses TRBV25-1 with TRBJ1-1; possible D gene TRBD1, 5 bases. Germline CDR1 and CDR2: MGHDK and SYGVNS. With 3 bases removed from V and 8 bases from J, the gap between germline ends came to 13 bases. There are 13 residues in the CDR3.

This clonotype was observed a few times. This rearrangement joins TRBV19 to TRBJ2-6, with D maybe TRBD1 (6 bases). The germline gives CDR1 LNHDA, CDR2 SQIVND (reference sequence). Trimming removed 10 bases from V and 0 bases from J, with 13 bases in between. This CDR3 contains 15 residues. The CDR3 reads CATTGLNSGANVLTF. The CDR3 nucleotides are TGTGCCACGACAGGCCTCAACTCTGGGGCCAACGTCCTGACTTTC.

The chain joins TRBV11-2 to TRBJ2-7; a weak D match, TRBD2 (5 bases). V lost 5 bases and J lost 4, with 21 bases in between. Germline V gene data show CDR1 as SGHAT and CDR2 as FQNNGV. The CDR3 sequence is 16 residues long. CDR3 sequence reads: CASSPVRRETVYEQYF. DNA of the CDR3: TGTGCCAGCAGCCCGGTTAGAAGGGAGACGGTATACGAGCAGTACTTC.

This clonotype has just a few counts. This chain links TRBV7-9 with TRBJ1-2, with D tentatively TRBD1 (6 bases). The CDR3 loop spans 16 amino acids. V lost 1 base and J lost 7, with 19 bases in between. Germline CDR1 reads SEHNR; CDR2 reads FQNEAQ (reference sequence). As DNA, the CDR3 is TGTGCCAGCAGCTTAGATTTCTGGGGGCGTCGAGCTGGCTACACCTTC. Translated, it gives CASSLDFWGRRAGYTF.